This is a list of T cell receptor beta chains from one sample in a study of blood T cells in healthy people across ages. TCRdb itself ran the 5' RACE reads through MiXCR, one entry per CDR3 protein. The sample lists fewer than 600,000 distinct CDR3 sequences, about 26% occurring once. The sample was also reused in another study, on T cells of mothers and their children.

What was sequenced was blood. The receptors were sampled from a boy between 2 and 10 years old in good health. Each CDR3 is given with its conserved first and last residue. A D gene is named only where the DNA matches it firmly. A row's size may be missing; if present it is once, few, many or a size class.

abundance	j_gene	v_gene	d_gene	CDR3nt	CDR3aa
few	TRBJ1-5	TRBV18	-	TGTGCCAGCTCCCCCGAGAGGGGGGTTAATCAGCCCCAGCATTTT	CASSPERGVNQPQHF
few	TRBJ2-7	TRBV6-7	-	TGTGCCAGCAAGGGGGAGGGTCCGGGCTACGAGCAGTACTTC	CASKGEGPGYEQYF
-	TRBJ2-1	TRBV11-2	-	TGTGCCAGCAGCTTAGGGCGGCCGCGGGTCAGCTCCTACAATGAGCAGTTCTTC	CASSLGRPRVSSYNEQFF
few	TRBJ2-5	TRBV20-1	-	TGCAGTGCCCGCAACAGGGCCCAAGAGACCCAGTACTTC	CSARNRAQETQYF
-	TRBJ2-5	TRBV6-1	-	TGTGCCAGCAGTGACGACCGGGAGACCCAGTACTTC	CASSDDRETQYF
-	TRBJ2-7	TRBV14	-	TGTGCCAGCAGCCAAGGGTACGGGACCGTCTCCTACGAGCAGTACTTC	CASSQGYGTVSYEQYF
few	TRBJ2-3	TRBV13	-	TGTGCCAGCAGCTTAAGGGGCACTAGCACAGATACGCAGTATTTT	CASSLRGTSTDTQYF
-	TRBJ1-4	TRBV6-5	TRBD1	TGTGCCAGCAGAACCGGGACAGGGAGTGAAAAACTGTTTTTT	CASRTGTGSEKLFF
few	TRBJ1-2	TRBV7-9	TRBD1	TGTGCCAGCAGCCCCCGGAAATGGACAGGGGGCTATGGCTACACCTTC	CASSPRKWTGGYGYTF
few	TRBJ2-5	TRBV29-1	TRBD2	TGCAGCGTTGTTTTGAGACTAGCGGGGGGCCAAGAGACCCAGTACTTC	CSVVLRLAGGQETQYF
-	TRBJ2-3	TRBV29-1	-	TGCAGCGTTGAAAGAGAAAGCGGAGATACGCAGTATTTT	CSVERESGDTQYF
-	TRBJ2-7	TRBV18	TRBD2	TGTGCCAGCTCACGAGCGGGAGGGGATTACGAGCAGTACTTC	CASSRAGGDYEQYF
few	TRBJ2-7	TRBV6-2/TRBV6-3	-	TGTGCCAGCAGTCCCCCCTCTCGCGGATCCTACGAGCAGTACTTC	CASSPPSRGSYEQYF
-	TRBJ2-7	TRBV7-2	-	TGTGCCAGCAGCTTAGTTAGCGGTCCCTACGAGCAGTACTTC	CASSLVSGPYEQYF
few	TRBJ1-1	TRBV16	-	TGTGCCAGCAGCCAGGGACTATTTAGCACTGAAGCTTTCTTT	CASSQGLFSTEAFF
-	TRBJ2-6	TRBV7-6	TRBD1	TGTGCCAGCAGCTTAGCGGGAGGACAGGGGGCAGGTGGGGCCAACGTCCTGACTTTC	CASSLAGGQGAGGANVLTF
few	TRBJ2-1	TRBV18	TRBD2	TGTGCCAGCTCCTCCCAACCAGGGACTAGCACCTACAATGAGCAGTTCTTC	CASSSQPGTSTYNEQFF
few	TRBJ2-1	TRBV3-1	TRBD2	TGTGCCAGCAGCTACAAGGGCCGGGAGGGCTGGAATGAGCAGTTCTTC	CASSYKGREGWNEQFF
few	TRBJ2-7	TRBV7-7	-	TGTGCTAGCAGCTTCTCCCAGGGCCACCCCTACGAGCAGTACTTC	CASSFSQGHPYEQYF
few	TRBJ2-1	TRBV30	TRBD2	TGTGCCTGGAGGAGCGGGAGCTCCTACAATGAGCAGTTCTTC	CAWRSGSSYNEQFF
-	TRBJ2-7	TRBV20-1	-	TGCAGTGTTCAAGAGGGGACAAGGGGCGAGCAGTACTTC	CSVQEGTRGEQYF
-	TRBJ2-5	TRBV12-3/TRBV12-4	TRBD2	TGTGCCACCGCCCCGGGGGGGTACCAAGAGACCCAGTACTTC	CATAPGGYQETQYF
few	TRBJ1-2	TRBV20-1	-	TGCAGCGGAGGGCCGACCCCCGGGGACTATGGCTACACCTTC	CSGGPTPGDYGYTF
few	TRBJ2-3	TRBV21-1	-	TGTGCCAGCAGCAAAGTCGGAAAGGACCTCGGTACAGATACGCAGTATTTT	CASSKVGKDLGTDTQYF
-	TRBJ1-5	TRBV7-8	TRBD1	TGTGCCAGCAGCTTGGGACAGGACAGTCAGCCCCAGCATTTT	CASSLGQDSQPQHF
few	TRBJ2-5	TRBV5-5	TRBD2	TGTGCCAGCAGCTTTTTGGTGGCGGGGGGGACCCAAGAGACCCAGTACTTC	CASSFLVAGGTQETQYF
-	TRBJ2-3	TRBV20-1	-	TGCAGTGCTAGACCGGGGGCAGATACGCAGTATTTT	CSARPGADTQYF
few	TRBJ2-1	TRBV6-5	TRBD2	TGTGCCAGCAGTTCAGCGGGGGCTTACAATGAGCAGTTCTTC	CASSSAGAYNEQFF
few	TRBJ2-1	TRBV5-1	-	TGCGCCAGCAGCTTCGAGGGGAATGAGCAGTTCTTC	CASSFEGNEQFF
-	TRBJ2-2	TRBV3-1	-	TGTGCCAGCAGCCAAGTCGGTATTAGTGACACCGGGGAGCTGTTTTTT	CASSQVGISDTGELFF
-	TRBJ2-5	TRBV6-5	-	TGTGCCAGCAGTTACTCGGTCCGGGGATCAGGGTACCAAGAGACCCAGTACTTC	CASSYSVRGSGYQETQYF
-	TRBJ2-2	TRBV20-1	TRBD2	TGCAGTGCTAGTCGGACTAGAGGAATCATTTCGACCGGGGAGCTGTTTTTT	CSASRTRGIISTGELFF
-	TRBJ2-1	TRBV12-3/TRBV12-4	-	TGTGCCAGCAGTTTTGGGGCCATCAATGAGCAGTTCTTC	CASSFGAINEQFF
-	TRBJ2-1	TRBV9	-	TGTGCCAGCAGCGTCCCCCAGCGTGGTGAGCAGTTCTTC	CASSVPQRGEQFF
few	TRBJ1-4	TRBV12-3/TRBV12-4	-	TGTGCCAGCAGTCCTTCGACCAGGGGATACGAAAAACTGTTTTTT	CASSPSTRGYEKLFF
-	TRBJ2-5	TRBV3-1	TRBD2	TGTGCCAGCAGCCAAACTAGCGGGAGGGTCAGTGAGACCCAGTACTTC	CASSQTSGRVSETQYF
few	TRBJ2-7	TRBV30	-	TGTGCCTGGAGTCCCCGGAGGAGGCGGGATCCCTACGAGCAGTACTTC	CAWSPRRRRDPYEQYF
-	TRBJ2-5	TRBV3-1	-	TGTGCCAGCAGCCAAGGGATCACTCTGTACCAAGAGACCCAGTACTTC	CASSQGITLYQETQYF
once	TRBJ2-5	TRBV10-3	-	TGTGCCATCAGTGGTGGTGACTGGTACCAAGAGACCCAGTACTTC	CAISGGDWYQETQYF
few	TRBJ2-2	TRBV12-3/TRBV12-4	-	TGTGCCAGCAGTTTGAAGGGAGGGAACACCGGGGAGCTGTTTTTT	CASSLKGGNTGELFF
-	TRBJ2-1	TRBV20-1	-	TGCAGTGCTCCCCGGAAACCTGAGGCTAGAACCAACAATGAGCAGTTCTTC	CSAPRKPEARTNNEQFF
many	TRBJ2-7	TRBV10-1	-	TGCGCCAGCAGCCAGACGGGATCCTCCTACGAGCAGTACTTC	CASSQTGSSYEQYF
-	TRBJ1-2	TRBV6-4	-	TGTGCCAGCGGCCTGACAGACCTCTATGGCTACACCTTC	CASGLTDLYGYTF
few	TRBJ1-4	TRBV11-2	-	TGTGCCAGCAGCTTAGGGCAGAATATAAAAAATGAAAAACTGTTTTTT	CASSLGQNIKNEKLFF
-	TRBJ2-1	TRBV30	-	TGTGCCTGGAGTGTACGGGCTTTCTACAATGAGCAGTTCTTC	CAWSVRAFYNEQFF
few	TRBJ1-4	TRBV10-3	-	TGTGCCATCAGCCCTCAGGGGAGGGGTGAAAAACTGTTTTTT	CAISPQGRGEKLFF
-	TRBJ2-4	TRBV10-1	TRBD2	TGCGCCAGCAGTGAGAGGCTAGCGGGAGGGCGAGGAAACATTCAGTACTTC	CASSERLAGGRGNIQYF
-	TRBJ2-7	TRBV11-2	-	TGTGCCAGCAGCCGAGGGGGAGCGGGAACCGGAAACTTC	CASSRGGAGTGNF
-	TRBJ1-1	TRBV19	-	TGTGCCAGTAGGACTTCGGGCCCCGCGGTGATTGAAACTTTCTTT	CASRTSGPAVIETFF
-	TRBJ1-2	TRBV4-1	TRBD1	TGCGCCAGCAGACGGACAGGGGGACGTTATGGCTACACCTTC	CASRRTGGRYGYTF
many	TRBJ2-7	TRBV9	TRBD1	TGTGCCAGCAGCTTCCGGGACAGGTCCTACGAGCAGTACTTC	CASSFRDRSYEQYF
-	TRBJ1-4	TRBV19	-	TGTGCCAGTAGTCTGCCGGATGAAAAACTGTTTTTT	CASSLPDEKLFF
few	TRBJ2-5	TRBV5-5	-	TGTGCCAGCAGCTTGGATCCTGGGGCAGGCCAAGAGACCCAGTACTTC	CASSLDPGAGQETQYF